The 10 T cell receptor beta chains reported below all come from one sample, sequenced in a study of PD-L1 blockade in urothelial cancer (dated by TCRdb to 2017 to 2019). The library was built by means of the immunoSEQ multiplex PCR assay. TCRdb carries this immuneACCESS record with in-frame sequences only. Its versions omit some clonotypes, under half of them owing to an unresolved V gene in the studies checked, with the rest unexplained. Counted in this sample were more than 80,000 clones; around 80% of them appeared once. The ten most abundant clones make up over 7.5% of the sample. The sequencing used PBMCs, collected around atezolizumab (anti-PD-L1) treatment. These receptor sequences come from a man aged 65 to 79 with urothelial cancer.

There are many counts of this clone. This CDR3 reads CASSFSGQGVGYGYTF. The DNA for the CDR3 is TGTGCCAGCAGCTTTTCTGGACAGGGAGTGGGCTATGGCTACACCTTC. The chain combines TRBV13 with TRBJ1-2; 8 bases agree with TRBD1. With V trimmed by 3 bases and J by 4 bases, 10 bases remained unmatched. Germline V gene sequence: CDR1 PRHDT, CDR2 FYEKMQ (reference sequence). This CDR3 region has 16 residues.

There are a few counts of this clone. This chain uses TRBV5-4 with TRBJ2-7; 8 nucleotides line up with TRBD2. The germline CDR1 and CDR2 sequences are SGHNT and YYREEE (reference sequence). The ends lost 4 bases at V and 2 bases at J; junction bases unmatched: 8. The CDR3 runs 15 residues. CDR3 amino acids: CASSPSGGLTYEQYF. The CDR3 DNA sequence: TGTGCCAGCAGCCCAAGCGGGGGACTTACCTACGAGCAGTACTTC.

This clone turned up a few times. The V and J genes are TRBV4-1 and TRBJ1-2, with 8 bases matching TRBD1. V lost 2 bases to trimming and J lost 4 bases; unmatched junction nucleotides: 18. Looked up from germline, CDR1 is MGHRA and CDR2 is YSYEKL. This CDR3 spans 19 amino acids. The CDR3 nucleotides are TGCGCCAGCAGCCAAACGAGCAGGACAGGGATAGGAAGGGGCTATGGCTACACCTTC. The encoded protein is CASSQTSRTGIGRGYGYTF.

This chain joins TRBV11-3 and TRBJ2-1, with 14 nucleotides matching TRBD2. CDR3 length equals 17 residues. Germline-derived CDR1 and CDR2 are SGHNT and YENEEA. V trimming: 5 bases; J trimming: 8 bases; junction bases outside the gene matches: 11. CDR3 sequence: CASSGGGTSGSAYEQFF. For the CDR3, the DNA is TGTGCCAGCAGCGGGGGTGGGACTAGCGGGAGTGCCTATGAGCAGTTCTTC.

The J gene is TRBJ1-1, the V gene TRBV7-9; 8 nucleotides match TRBD1. The CDR3 is 18 amino acids. CDR1 is SEHNR, CDR2 FQNEAQ, per germline (reference sequence). The V and J ends lost 5 bases and 1 base, in that order; junction bases with no gene match: 15. In nucleotides, the CDR3 is TGTGCCAGCAGCCGCATATTTGACAGGGGAGGGGAGAACACTGAAGCTTTCTTT. Translation gives CASSRIFDRGGENTEAFF.

The chain couples TRBV5-1 to TRBJ1-1, with unresolved D. Germline assignment: CDR1 SGHRS and CDR2 YFSETQ. Trimming pared 0 bases from V and 1 base from J, leaving 7 bases between. The CDR3 has 14 residues. CDR3 amino acids: CASSLDSPNTEAFF. CDR3 coding DNA: TGCGCCAGCAGCTTGGACAGTCCGAACACTGAAGCTTTCTTT.

This chain joins TRBV11-2 and TRBJ1-6; D call uncertain. The V gene lost 4 bases and the J gene lost 10 bases, with 11 bases spanning the gap. CDR1 SGHAT and CDR2 FQNNGV come from the germline V gene. The CDR3 runs 13 residues. CDR3 nucleotide sequence: TGTGCCAGCAGCTCCGGACGGGAATCACCCCTCCACTTT. This translates into CASSSGRESPLHF.

The V call is TRBV7-8, the J call TRBJ1-1, with TRBD1 identical over 9 bases. This CDR3 region has 15 residues. Germline assignment: CDR1 SGHVS and CDR2 FQNEAQ. After removal of 1 base from V and 7 bases from J, the junction contained 7 bases not matched to a gene. For the CDR3, the DNA is TGTGCCAGCAGCTTAGTGGGACAGGGTATTGGTGAAGCTTTCTTT. Translating it yields CASSLVGQGIGEAFF.

This chain links TRBV5-1 with TRBJ2-5; 8 bases match TRBD1. The J call is uncertain, as TRBJ2-7 better fits the DNA end. In germline, CDR1 is SGHRS, CDR2 YFSETQ. The CDR3 runs 17 residues. CDR3 sequence: CASSHGGEGTGPIEQYF. The CDR3, as DNA: TGCGCCAGCAGCCACGGGGGAGAAGGGACAGGCCCCATCGAGCAGTACTTC.

The rearrangement joins TRBV5-4 to TRBJ1-3; D might be TRBD1 (6 bases). The germline gives CDR1 SGHNT, CDR2 YYREEE (reference sequence). There are 14 residues in the CDR3. The ends were cut back, 5 bases at V and 4 bases at J, with 13 bases in the middle. CDR3 sequence reads: CASRATGIGNTIYF. As DNA, the CDR3 is TGTGCCAGCAGAGCTACAGGGATCGGAAACACCATATATTTT.